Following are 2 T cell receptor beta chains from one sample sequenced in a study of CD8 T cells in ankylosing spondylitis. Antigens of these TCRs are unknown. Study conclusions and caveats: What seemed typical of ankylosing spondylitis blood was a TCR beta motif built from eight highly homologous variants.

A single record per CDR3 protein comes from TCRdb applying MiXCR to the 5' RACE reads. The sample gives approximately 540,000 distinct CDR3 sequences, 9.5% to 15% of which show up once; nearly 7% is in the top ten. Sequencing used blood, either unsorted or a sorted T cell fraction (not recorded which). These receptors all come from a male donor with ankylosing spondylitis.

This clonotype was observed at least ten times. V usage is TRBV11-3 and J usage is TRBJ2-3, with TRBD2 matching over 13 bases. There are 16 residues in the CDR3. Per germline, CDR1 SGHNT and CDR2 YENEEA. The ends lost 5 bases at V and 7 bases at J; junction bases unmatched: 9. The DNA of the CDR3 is TGTGCCAGCAGCCTAAGGACTAGCGGGAGATCCCATACGCAGTATTTT. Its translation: CASSLRTSGRSHTQYF.

The CDR3 sequence is CASIFALGPDTQYF. Here the CDR3 DNA reads TGCGCCAGCATCTTTGCGCTGGGCCCAGATACGCAGTATTTT. This rearrangement joins TRBV5-1 to TRBJ2-3, with unresolved D. V was shortened by 6 bases and J by 4 bases, with 15 bases between the two germline ends. There are 14 residues in the CDR3. Germline V gene sequence: CDR1 SGHRS, CDR2 YFSETQ.